This T cell receptor beta chain was sequenced during a study of cytomegalovirus exposure and HLA in healthy donors. For the study at large: A preliminary data release comprised around 85 million unique TCRs obtained from HLA-typed donors. Study-wide points: In a later analysis, parvovirus B19, influenza, CMV and Epstein-Barr virus appeared linked to several top co-occurrence clusters.

It was with 60 Vbeta and 13 Jbeta primers that the PCR ran. Sequenced by immunoSEQ multiplex PCR; TCRdb stores in-frame clones only, minus some. The table has 120,000 to 150,000 clones, over 60% seen once. The table lists this clone with a few counts. No antigen is known for it. Looked up from germline, CDR1 is MGHRA and CDR2 is YSYEKL. The CDR3 has 15 amino acids. V lost 2 bases and J lost 3; bases outside the gene matches: 5. The TCR comes from a man aged 40-49 years in good health and CMV-seronegative. V gene TRBV4-1 combines with J gene TRBJ2-5; 8 nucleotides line up with TRBD1. Sequenced sample: PBMCs. The CDR3 coding sequence is TGCGCCAGCAGCCAACAGGGGGCTGATGAAGAGACCCAGTACTTC. As protein: CASSQQGADEETQYF.